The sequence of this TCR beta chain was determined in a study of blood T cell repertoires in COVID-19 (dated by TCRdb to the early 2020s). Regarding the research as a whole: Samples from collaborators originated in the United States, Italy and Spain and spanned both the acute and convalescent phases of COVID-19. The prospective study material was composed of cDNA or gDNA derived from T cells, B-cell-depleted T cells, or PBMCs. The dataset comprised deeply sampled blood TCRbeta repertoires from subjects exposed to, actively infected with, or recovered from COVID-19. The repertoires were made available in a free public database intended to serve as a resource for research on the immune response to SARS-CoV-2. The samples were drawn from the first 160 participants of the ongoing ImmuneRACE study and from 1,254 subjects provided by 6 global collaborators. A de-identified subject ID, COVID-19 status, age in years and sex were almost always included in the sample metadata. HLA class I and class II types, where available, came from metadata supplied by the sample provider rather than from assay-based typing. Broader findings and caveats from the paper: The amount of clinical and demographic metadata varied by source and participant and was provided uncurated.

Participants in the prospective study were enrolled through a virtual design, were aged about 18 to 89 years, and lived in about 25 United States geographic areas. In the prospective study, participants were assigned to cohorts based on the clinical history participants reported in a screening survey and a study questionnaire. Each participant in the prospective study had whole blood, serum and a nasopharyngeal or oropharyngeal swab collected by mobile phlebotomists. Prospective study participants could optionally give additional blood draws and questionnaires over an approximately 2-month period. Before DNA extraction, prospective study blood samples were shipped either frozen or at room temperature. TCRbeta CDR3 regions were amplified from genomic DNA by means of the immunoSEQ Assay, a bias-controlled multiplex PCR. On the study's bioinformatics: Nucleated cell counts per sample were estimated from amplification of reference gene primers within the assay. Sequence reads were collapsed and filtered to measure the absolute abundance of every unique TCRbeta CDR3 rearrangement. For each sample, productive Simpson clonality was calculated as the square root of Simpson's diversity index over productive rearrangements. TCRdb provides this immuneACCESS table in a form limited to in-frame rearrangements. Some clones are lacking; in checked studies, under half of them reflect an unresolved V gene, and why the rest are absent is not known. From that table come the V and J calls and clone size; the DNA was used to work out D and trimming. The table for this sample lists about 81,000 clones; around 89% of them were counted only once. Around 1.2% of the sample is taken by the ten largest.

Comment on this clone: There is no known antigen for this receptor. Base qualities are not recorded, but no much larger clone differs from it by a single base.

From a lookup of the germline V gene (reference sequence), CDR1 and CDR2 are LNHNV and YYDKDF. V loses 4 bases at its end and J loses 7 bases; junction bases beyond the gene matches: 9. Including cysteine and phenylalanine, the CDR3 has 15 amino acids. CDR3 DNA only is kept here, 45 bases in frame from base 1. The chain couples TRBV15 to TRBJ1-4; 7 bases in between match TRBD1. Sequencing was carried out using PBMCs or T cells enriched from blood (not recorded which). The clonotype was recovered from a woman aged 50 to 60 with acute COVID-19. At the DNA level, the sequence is TGTGCCACCAGCACAGAAGGACAGGCCAGTGAAAAACTGTTTTTT. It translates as CATSTEGQASEKLFF. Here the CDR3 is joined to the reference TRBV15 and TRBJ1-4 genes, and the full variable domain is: DAMVIQNPRYQVTQFGKPVTLSCSQTLNHNVMYWYQQKSSQAPKLLFHYYDKDFNNEADTPDNFQSRRPNTSFCFLDIRSPGLGDTAMYLCATSTEGQASEKLFFGSGTQLSVL.